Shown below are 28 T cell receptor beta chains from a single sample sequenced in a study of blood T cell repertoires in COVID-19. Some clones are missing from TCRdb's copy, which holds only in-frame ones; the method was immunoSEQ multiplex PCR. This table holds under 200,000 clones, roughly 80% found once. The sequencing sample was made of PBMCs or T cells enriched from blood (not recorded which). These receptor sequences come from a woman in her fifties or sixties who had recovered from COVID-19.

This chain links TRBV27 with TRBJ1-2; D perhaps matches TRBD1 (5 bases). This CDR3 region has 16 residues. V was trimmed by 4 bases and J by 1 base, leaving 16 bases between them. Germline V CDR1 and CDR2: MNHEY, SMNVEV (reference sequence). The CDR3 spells CASSYNRLTDNYGYTF. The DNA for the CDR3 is TGTGCCAGCAGTTACAACCGCCTGACAGATAACTATGGCTACACCTTC.

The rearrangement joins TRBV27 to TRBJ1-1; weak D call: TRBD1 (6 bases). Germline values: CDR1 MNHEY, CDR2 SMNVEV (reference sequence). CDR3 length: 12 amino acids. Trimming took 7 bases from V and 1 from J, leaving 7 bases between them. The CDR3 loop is CASTTGNTEAFF. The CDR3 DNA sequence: TGTGCCAGCACGACAGGGAACACTGAAGCTTTCTTT.

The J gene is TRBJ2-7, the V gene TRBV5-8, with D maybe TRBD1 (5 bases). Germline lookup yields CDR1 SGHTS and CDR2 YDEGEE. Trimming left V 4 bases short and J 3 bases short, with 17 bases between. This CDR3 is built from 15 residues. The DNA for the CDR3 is TGTGCCAGCAGCCGAGAAGGGGTCTCTTTCTACGAGCAGTACTTC. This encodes CASSREGVSFYEQYF.

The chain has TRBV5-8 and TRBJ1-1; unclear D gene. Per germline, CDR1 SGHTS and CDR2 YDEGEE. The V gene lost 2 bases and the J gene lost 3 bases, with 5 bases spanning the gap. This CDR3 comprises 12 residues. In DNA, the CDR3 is TGTGCCAGCAGCTTTCTTCACACTGAAGCTTTCTTT. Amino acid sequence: CASSFLHTEAFF.

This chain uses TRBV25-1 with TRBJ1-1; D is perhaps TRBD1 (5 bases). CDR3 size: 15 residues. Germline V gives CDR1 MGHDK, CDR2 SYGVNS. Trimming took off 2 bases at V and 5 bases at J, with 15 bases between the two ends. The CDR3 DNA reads TGTGCCAGCAGTGAACCCAGACGGGGGGGGACTGAAGCTTTCTTT. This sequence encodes CASSEPRRGGTEAFF.

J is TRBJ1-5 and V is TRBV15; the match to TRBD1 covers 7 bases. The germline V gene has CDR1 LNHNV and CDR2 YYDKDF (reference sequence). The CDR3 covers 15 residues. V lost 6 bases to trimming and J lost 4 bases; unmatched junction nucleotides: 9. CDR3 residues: CATSPERGRNQPQHF. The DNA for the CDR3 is TGTGCCACCAGTCCTGAGAGGGGGCGGAATCAGCCCCAGCATTTT.

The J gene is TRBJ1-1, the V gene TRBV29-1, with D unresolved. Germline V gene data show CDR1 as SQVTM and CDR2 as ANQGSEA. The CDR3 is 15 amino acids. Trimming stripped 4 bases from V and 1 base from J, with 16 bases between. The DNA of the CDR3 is TGCAGCGTTGCTTTAGATCCCCGGTGGAACACTGAAGCTTTCTTT. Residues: CSVALDPRWNTEAFF.

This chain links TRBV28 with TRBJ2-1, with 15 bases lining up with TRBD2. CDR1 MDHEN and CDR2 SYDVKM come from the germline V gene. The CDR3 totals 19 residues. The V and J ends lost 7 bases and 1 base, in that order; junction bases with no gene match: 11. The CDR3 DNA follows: TGTGCCAGCACTTCCTTCGGACTAGCGGGGGGGGCTTCCTACAATGAGCAGTTCTTC. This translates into CASTSFGLAGGASYNEQFF.

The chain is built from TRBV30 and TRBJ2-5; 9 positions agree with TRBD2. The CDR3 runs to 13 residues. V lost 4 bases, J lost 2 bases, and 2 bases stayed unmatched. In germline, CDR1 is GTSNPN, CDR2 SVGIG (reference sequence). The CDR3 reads CAWTAGGQETQYF. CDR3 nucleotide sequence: TGTGCCTGGACAGCGGGGGGACAAGAGACCCAGTACTTC.

The CDR3 protein is CAISDRGRDNSPLHF. CDR3 DNA: TGTGCCATCAGTGACAGGGGTAGAGATAATTCACCCCTCCACTTT. The rearrangement joins TRBV10-3 to TRBJ1-6; tentative D call: TRBD1 (6 bases). V was trimmed by 3 bases and J by 5 bases, leaving 11 bases between them. Germline lookup yields CDR1 ENHRY and CDR2 SYGVKD. The CDR3 is 15 amino acids.

The CDR3 spells CASSTHGGAVDTQYF. The CDR3 bases are TGTGCCAGCAGCACTCACGGGGGGGCCGTAGATACGCAGTATTTT. The rearrangement links TRBV9 to TRBJ2-3; 8 bases align to TRBD2. Germline lookup yields CDR1 SGDLS and CDR2 YYNGEE. J gave up 5 bases and V 4 bases, and 9 bases lay outside the gene matches. The CDR3 runs 15 residues.

The CDR3 region has the DNA TGTGCCAGCGCAGGGAATTTCTACGAGCAGTACTTC. It is translated as CASAGNFYEQYF. V and J are TRBV12-3 or TRBV12-4 and TRBJ2-7, with D tentatively TRBD1 (5 bases). With 8 bases removed from V and 3 bases from J, the gap between germline ends came to 11 bases. This CDR3 has 12 amino acids.

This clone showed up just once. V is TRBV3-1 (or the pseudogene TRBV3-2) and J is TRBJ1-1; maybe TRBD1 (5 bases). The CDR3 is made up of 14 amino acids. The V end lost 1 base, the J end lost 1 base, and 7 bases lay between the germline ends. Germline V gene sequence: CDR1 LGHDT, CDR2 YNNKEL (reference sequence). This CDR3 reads CASSQATGNTEAFF. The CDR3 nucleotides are TGTGCCAGCAGCCAAGCCACAGGGAACACTGAAGCTTTCTTT.

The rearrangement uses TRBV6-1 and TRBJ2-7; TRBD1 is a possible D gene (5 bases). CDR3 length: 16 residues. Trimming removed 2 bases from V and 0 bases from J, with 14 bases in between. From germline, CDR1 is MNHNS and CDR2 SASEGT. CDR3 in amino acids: CASSERSWGGSYEQYF. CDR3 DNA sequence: TGTGCCAGCAGTGAAAGGTCGTGGGGCGGCTCCTACGAGCAGTACTTC.

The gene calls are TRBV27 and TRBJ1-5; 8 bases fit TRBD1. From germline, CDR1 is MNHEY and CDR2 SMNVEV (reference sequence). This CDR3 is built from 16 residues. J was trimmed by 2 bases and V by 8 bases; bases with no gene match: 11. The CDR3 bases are TGTGCCAGCGGGCCTACAGGGGGTAATGGCAATCAGCCCCAGCATTTT. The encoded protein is CASGPTGGNGNQPQHF.

This CDR3 reads CSALRTANEKLFF. DNA for the CDR3: TGCAGCGCCCTAAGGACAGCAAATGAAAAACTGTTTTTT. The chain is built from TRBV29-1 and TRBJ1-4; possible D gene TRBD1, 6 bases. CDR3 length equals 13 residues. CDR1 and CDR2 from the germline V gene are SQVTM and ANQGSEA. Trimming shortened V by 7 bases and J by 5 bases, and 14 bases separated the two germline ends.

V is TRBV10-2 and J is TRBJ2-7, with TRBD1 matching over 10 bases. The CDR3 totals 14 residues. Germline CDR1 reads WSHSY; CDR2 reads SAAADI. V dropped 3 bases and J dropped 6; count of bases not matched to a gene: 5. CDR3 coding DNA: TGCGCCAGCAGTGATGGACAGGGGGTAACCGAGCAGTACTTC. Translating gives CASSDGQGVTEQYF.

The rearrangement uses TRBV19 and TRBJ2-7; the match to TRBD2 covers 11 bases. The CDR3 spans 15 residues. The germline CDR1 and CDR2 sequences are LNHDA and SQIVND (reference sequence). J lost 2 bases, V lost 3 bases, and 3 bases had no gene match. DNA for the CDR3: TGTGCCAGTAGTATTATAGCGGGGGGGACCTACGAGCAGTACTTC. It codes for CASSIIAGGTYEQYF.

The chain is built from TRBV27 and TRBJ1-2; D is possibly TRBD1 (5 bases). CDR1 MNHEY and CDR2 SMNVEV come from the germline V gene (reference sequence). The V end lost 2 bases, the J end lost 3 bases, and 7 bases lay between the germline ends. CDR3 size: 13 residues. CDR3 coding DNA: TGTGCCAGCAGTTTAGGGGGGTACTATGGCTACACCTTC. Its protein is CASSLGGYYGYTF.

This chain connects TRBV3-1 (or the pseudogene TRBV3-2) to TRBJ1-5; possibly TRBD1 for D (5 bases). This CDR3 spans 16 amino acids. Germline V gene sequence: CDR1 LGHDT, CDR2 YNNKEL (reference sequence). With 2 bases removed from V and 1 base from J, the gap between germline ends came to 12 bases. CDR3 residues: CASSQTSGGSNQPQHF. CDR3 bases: TGTGCCAGCAGCCAAACGAGCGGGGGGAGCAATCAGCCCCAGCATTTT.

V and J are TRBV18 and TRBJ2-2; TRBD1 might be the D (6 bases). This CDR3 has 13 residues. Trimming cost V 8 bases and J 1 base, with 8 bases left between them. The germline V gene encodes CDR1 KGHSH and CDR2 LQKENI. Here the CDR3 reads CASVQGNTGELFF. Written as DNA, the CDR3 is TGTGCCAGCGTACAGGGGAACACCGGGGAGCTGTTTTTT.

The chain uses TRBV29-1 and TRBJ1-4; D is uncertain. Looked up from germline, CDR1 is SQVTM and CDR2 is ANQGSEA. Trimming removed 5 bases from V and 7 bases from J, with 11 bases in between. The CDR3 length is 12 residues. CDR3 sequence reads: CSVLAGSEKLFF. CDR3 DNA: TGCAGCGTTCTCGCGGGTTCTGAAAAACTGTTTTTT.

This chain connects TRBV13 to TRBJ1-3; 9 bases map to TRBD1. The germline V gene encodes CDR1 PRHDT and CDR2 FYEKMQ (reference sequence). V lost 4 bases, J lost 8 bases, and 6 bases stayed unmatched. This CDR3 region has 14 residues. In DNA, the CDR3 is TGTGCCAGCAGCTCGGGACAGGGACTACACACCATATATTTT. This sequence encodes CASSSGQGLHTIYF.

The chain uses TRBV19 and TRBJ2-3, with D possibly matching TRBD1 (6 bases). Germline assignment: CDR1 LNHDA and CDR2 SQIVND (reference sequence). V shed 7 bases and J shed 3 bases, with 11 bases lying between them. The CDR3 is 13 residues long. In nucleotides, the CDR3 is TGTGCCAGTACCTTAGACAGGACAGATACGCAGTATTTT. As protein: CASTLDRTDTQYF.

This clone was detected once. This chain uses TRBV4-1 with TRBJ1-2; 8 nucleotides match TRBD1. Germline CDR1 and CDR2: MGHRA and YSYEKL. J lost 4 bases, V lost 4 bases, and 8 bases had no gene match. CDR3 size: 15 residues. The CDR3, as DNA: TGCGCCAGCAGCCCACCGTCAGGACAGGGCTATGGCTACACCTTC. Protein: CASSPPSGQGYGYTF.

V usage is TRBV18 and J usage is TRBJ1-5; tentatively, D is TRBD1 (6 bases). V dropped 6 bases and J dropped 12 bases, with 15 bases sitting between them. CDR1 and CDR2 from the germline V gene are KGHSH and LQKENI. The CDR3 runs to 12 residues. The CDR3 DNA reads TGTGCCAGCTCCCCGAAGGGGGGGCTCCAGCATTTT. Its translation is CASSPKGGLQHF.

The CDR3 DNA reads TGTGCCAGCAGTGATTCGACAGGGGGCTATCAGCCCCAGCATTTT. Encoded protein: CASSDSTGGYQPQHF. The chain links TRBV2 to TRBJ1-5; TRBD1 aligns across 10 bases. The CDR3 is 15 residues long. Looked up from germline, CDR1 is SNHLY and CDR2 is FYNNEI. With 3 bases clipped from V and 5 bases from J, the junction kept 4 bases outside the gene matches.

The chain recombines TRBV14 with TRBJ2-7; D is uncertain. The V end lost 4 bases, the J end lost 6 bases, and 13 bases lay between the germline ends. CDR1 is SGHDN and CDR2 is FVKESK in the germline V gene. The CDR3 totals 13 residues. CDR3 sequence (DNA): TGTGCCAGCAGCCTAGCCGCCTTAGGCGAGCAGTACTTC. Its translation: CASSLAALGEQYF.